This TCR beta chain was obtained from a study of T cell responses to AZD1222 COVID-19 vaccine. The CDR3 covers 14 residues. The germline V gene has CDR1 SGHRS and CDR2 YFSETQ. The V end was cut by 0 bases, the J end by 2 bases, with 7 bases between. The table came from immunoSEQ multiplex PCR; TCRdb's copy has only in-frame clones and leaves some out. The sample lists roughly 100,000 clones, about 88% seen once, with 15% to 20% in the top ten. This clonotype originated in an adult in good health. The chain combines TRBV5-1 with TRBJ2-3; D unclear. Sequencing was performed on peripheral blood, taken on day 0 of AZD1222 vaccination. CDR3 region: CASSLAQFTDTQYF. CDR3 bases: TGCGCCAGCAGCTTGGCTCAGTTCACAGATACGCAGTATTTT. Using reference TRBV5-1 and TRBJ2-3 for the parts outside the CDR3, the full variable domain is KAGVTQTPRYLIKTRGQQVTLSCSPISGHRSVSWYQQTPGQGLQFLFEYFSETQRNKGNFPGRFSGRQFSNSRSEMNVSTLELGDSALYLCASSLAQFTDTQYFGPGTRLTVL.